Below, 8 T cell receptor beta chains from the same sample are listed, as sequenced in a study of cytomegalovirus exposure and HLA in healthy donors. The study ran its PCR with 60 Vbeta and 13 Jbeta primers. The method was immunoSEQ multiplex PCR; TCRdb's version includes in-frame clones alone and lacks a portion of them. This table holds over 60,000 clones, roughly 82% found once. Sequencing used PBMCs. These receptors came from a man between 65 and 79 years old in good health and CMV-seronegative.

CDR3 nucleotide sequence: TGTGCCTGGAGTCAGCGGGGGGAGGGGTTTTTT. Translated: CAWSQRGEGFF. This rearrangement joins TRBV30 to TRBJ2-2; 9 bases are a match to TRBD2. This CDR3 is built from 11 residues. CDR1 is GTSNPN and CDR2 is SVGIG in the germline V gene (reference sequence). J gave up 16 bases and V 2 bases, and 5 bases lay outside the gene matches.

The chain recombines TRBV10-1 with TRBJ2-3; perhaps TRBD1 as D (5 bases). This CDR3 is built from 15 residues. Trimming left V 3 bases short and J 2 bases short, with 12 bases between. Germline V CDR1 and CDR2: WNHNN, SYGVQD (reference sequence). The CDR3 sequence is CASSEGQGTTDTQYF. CDR3 in DNA: TGCGCCAGCAGTGAAGGGCAGGGAACCACAGATACGCAGTATTTT.

The chain has TRBV4-1 and TRBJ2-1, with D maybe TRBD2 (6 bases). This CDR3 spans 17 amino acids. The germline V gene encodes CDR1 MGHRA and CDR2 YSYEKL. V lost 8 bases, J lost 3 bases, and 23 bases lay in between. For the CDR3, the DNA is TGCGCCAGCGCCCCCACGCGGGGAGAGGTGGACTACAATGAGCAGTTCTTC. This codes for CASAPTRGEVDYNEQFF.

V gene TRBV5-4 combines with J gene TRBJ2-1, with 8 bases aligning to TRBD2. This CDR3 comprises 17 residues. After removal of 3 bases from V and 5 bases from J, the junction contained 13 bases not matched to a gene. Germline V lookup: CDR1 SGHNT, CDR2 YYREEE (reference sequence). The chain's CDR3 is CASSWERGAGGNNEQFF. The CDR3 DNA sequence: TGTGCCAGCAGCTGGGAGCGAGGGGCGGGAGGTAACAATGAGCAGTTCTTC.

The chain carries TRBV11-3 and TRBJ2-1; TRBD1 matches 9 bases. J was trimmed by 8 bases and V by 1 base; bases with no gene match: 12. This CDR3 has 17 residues. Germline CDR1 is SGHNT and CDR2 is YENEEA. CDR3 in amino acids: CASSLGAGTGLPHEQFF. For the CDR3, the DNA is TGTGCCAGCAGCTTAGGGGCCGGGACAGGGCTTCCCCATGAGCAGTTCTTC. The full variable domain, its missing parts supplied by reference TRBV11-3 and TRBJ2-1, is EAGVVQSPRYKIIEKKQPVAFWCNPISGHNTLYWYLQNLGQGPELLIRYENEEAVDDSQLPKDRFSAERLKGVDSTLKIQPAELGDSAVYLCASSLGAGTGLPHEQFFGPGTRLTVL.

This clone has just a few counts. V gene TRBV5-6 combines with J gene TRBJ2-7; TRBD1 agrees at 7 bases. This CDR3 is 14 amino acids long. The V gene end was trimmed by 3 bases and the J gene end by 2 bases; junction bases not matched to a gene: 5. Germline values: CDR1 SGHDT, CDR2 YYEEEE. CDR3 amino acids: CASSWTGLPYEQYF. CDR3 DNA sequence: TGTGCCAGCAGCTGGACAGGTCTTCCCTACGAGCAGTACTTC.

The chain couples TRBV9 to TRBJ1-2; 12 nucleotides agree with TRBD1. The junction had 8 bases not matched to a gene; V was cut back by 4 bases and J by 4 bases. Looked up from germline, CDR1 is SGDLS and CDR2 is YYNGEE. This CDR3 spans 16 amino acids. CDR3 residues: CASSSGTGGGIYGYTF. The DNA for the CDR3 is TGTGCCAGCAGCTCGGGGACAGGGGGCGGGATCTATGGCTACACCTTC.

This clone was seen only a few times. Other DNA sequences within the sample encode an identical CDR3. This chain uses TRBV19 with TRBJ1-5; 7 bases are a match to TRBD1. Germline-derived CDR1 and CDR2 are LNHDA and SQIVND (reference sequence). The CDR3 extends over 18 amino acids. J gave up 0 bases and V 0 bases, and 8 bases lay outside the gene matches. Here the CDR3 reads CASSIDPPGTASNQPQHF. Here the CDR3 DNA reads TGTGCCAGTAGTATAGATCCCCCCGGGACAGCTAGCAATCAGCCCCAGCATTTT. The full variable domain, in which reference TRBV19 and TRBJ1-5 provide the parts outside the CDR3, is DGGITQSPKYLFRKEGQNVTLSCEQNLNHDAMYWYRQDPGQGLRLIYYSQIVNDFQKGDIAEGYSVSREKKESFPLTVTSAQKNPTAFYLCASSIDPPGTASNQPQHFGDGTRLSIL.